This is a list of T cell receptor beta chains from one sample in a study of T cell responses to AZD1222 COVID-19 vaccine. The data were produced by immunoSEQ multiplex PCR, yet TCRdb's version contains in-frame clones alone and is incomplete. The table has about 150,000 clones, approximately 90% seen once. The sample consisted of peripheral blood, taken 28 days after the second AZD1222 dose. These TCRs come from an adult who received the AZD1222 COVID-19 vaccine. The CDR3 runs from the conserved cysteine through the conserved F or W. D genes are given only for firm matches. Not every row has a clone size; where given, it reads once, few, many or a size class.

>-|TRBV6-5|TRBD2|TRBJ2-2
TGTGCCAGCAGACAGAGCGGGAGAGGGGCCGGGGAGCTGTTTTTT
CASRQSGRGAGELFF
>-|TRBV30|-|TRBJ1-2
TGTGCCTGGACAGGTGACCTCTATGGCTACACCTTC
CAWTGDLYGYTF
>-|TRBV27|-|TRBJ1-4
TGTGCCAGCAGTTTATCTCAGGTACAGTTGACTAATGAAAAACTGTTTTTT
CASSLSQVQLTNEKLFF
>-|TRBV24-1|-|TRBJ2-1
TGTGCCACCAGTCTCCCTGAGTGGGATGATGAGCAGTTCTTC
CATSLPEWDDEQFF
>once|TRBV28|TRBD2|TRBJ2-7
TGTGCCAGCAGCCCGCACGGACTAGCGGGGCCCTCCTACGAGCAGTACTTC
CASSPHGLAGPSYEQYF
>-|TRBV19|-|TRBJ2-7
TGTGCCAGTAGTCCTGTTGGGGGGATATACGAGCAGTACTTC
CASSPVGGIYEQYF
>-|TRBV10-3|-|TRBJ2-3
TGTGCCATCAGTGATGGTGCTAGCACAGATACGCAGTATTTT
CAISDGASTDTQYF
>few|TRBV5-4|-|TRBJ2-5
TGTGCCAGCAGCTCCAACGGTGGGGGGAAAGAGACCCAGTACTTC
CASSSNGGGKETQYF
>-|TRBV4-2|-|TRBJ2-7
TGTGCCAGCAGCCAAGGTCCGAGCGGAACCTACGAGCAGTACTTC
CASSQGPSGTYEQYF
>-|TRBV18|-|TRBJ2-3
TGTGCCAGCTCGCCGGGGGGACAGACCACAGATACGCAGTATTTT
CASSPGGQTTDTQYF
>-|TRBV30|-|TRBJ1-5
TGTGCCTGGAGTAGGGGGGAGCCCCAGCATTTT
CAWSRGEPQHF
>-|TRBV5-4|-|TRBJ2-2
TGTGCCAGCAGGGAGGGACAGAACACCGGGGAGCTGTTTTTT
CASREGQNTGELFF
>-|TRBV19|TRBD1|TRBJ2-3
TGTGCCAGTAGTATACAGGGGGCCCCAGATACGCAGTATTTT
CASSIQGAPDTQYF
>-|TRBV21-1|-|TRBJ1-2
TGTGCCAGCAGCAACCATAGGGGAAGAAATGGCTACACCTTC
CASSNHRGRNGYTF
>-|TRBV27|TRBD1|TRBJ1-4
TGTGCCAGCAGTTCCTACAGGGGAACTAATGAAAAACTGTTTTTT
CASSSYRGTNEKLFF
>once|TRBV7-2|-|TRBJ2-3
TGTGCCAGCAGCTTGTCGCCTGAAATGAGCACAGATACGCAGTATTTT
CASSLSPEMSTDTQYF
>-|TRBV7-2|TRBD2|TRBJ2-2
TGTGCCAGCAGCTTAGCCAGACTAGCGGGAGGGGGCGGGGAGCTGTTTTTT
CASSLARLAGGGGELFF
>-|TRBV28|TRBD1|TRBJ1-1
TGTGCCAGCAGTAGCGGACAGGGTACTGAAGCTTTCTTT
CASSSGQGTEAFF
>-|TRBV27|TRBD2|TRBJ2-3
TGTGCCAGCACGAGACTAGCGGGAGATACAGATACGCAGTATTTT
CASTRLAGDTDTQYF
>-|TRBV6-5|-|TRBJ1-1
TGTGCCAGCAGTTACTCCGCCGGGGGGAACACTGAAGCTTTCTTT
CASSYSAGGNTEAFF
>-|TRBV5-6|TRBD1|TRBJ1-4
TGTGCCAGCAGCAGGACAGGGTTTGGCGAAAAACTGTTTTTT
CASSRTGFGEKLFF
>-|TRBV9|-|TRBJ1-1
TGTGCCAGCAGCGAGTCGCCCAACACTGAAGCTTTCTTT
CASSESPNTEAFF
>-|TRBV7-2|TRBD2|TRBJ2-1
TGTGCCAGCCGGGAGGCCCACGCTCCCAATGAGCAGTTCTTC
CASREAHAPNEQFF
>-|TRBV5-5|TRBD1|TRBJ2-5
TGTGCCAGCAGCAAGGGGGCAGGTCAAGAGACCCAGTACTTC
CASSKGAGQETQYF
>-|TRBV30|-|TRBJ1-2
TGTGCCTGGAGTGGAGAGGGTAATGGCTACACCTTC
CAWSGEGNGYTF
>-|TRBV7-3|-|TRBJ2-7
TGTGCCAGCAGCCAGGAGGGGCAGGGCGAGCAGTACTTC
CASSQEGQGEQYF
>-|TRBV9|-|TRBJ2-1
TGTGCCAGCAGCCCCCCTAGCGACTCCTACAATGAGCAGTTCTTC
CASSPPSDSYNEQFF
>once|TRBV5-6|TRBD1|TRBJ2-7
TGTGCCAGCAGCTTGACCAGGGGGCGCGACGAGCAGTACTTC
CASSLTRGRDEQYF
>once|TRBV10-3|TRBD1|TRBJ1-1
TGTGCCATCAGACAGGGGGAGGAAGGCACTGAAGCTTTCTTT
CAIRQGEEGTEAFF
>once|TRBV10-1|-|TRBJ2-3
TGCGGGGGAAACACAGATACGCAGTATTTT
CGGNTDTQYF
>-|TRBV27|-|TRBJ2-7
TGTGCCAGCAGTTTCGACAGCTCCTACGAGCAGTACTTC
CASSFDSSYEQYF
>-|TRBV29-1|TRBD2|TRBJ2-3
TGCAGCGCCGGGACTAGCGGGACCCGCACAGATACGCAGTATTTT
CSAGTSGTRTDTQYF
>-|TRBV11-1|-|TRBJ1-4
TGTGCCAGCAGCCCAGCCCGGGAAGGTGGGAAACTGTTTTTT
CASSPAREGGKLFF
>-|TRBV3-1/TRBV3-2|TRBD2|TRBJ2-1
TGTGCCAGCAGCCACGCGGGGGAGTTCAATGAGCAGTTCTTC
CASSHAGEFNEQFF
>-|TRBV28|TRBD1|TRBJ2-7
TGTGCCAGCGCACTTGATGACAGGGAGTACGAGCAGTACTTC
CASALDDREYEQYF
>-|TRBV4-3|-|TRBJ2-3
TGCGCCAGCAGCCAAGAGGAGGGGAGCACAGATACGCAGTATTTT
CASSQEEGSTDTQYF
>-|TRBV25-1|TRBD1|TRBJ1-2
TGTGCCAGCAGTGAGGAAGGGGACAGGGCTAACTATGGCTACACCTTC
CASSEEGDRANYGYTF
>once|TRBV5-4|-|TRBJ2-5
TGTGCCAGCAGCCCCAACTACCACCAAGAGACCCAGTACTTC
CASSPNYHQETQYF
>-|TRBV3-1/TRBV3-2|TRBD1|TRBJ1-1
TGTGCCAGCGGGACAGGGGACACTGAAGCTTTCTTT
CASGTGDTEAFF
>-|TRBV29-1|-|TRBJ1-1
TGCAGCACCCCAGGACGGTTGAACACTGAAGCTTTCTTT
CSTPGRLNTEAFF
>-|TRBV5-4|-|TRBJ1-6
TGTGCCAGCAGCTTAGGGGGGTTTAATTCACCCCTCCACTTT
CASSLGGFNSPLHF